This TCR beta chain derives from a study of T cell repertoires in cytomegalovirus infection. TCRdb redid the calling of the reads with MiXCR, one entry per CDR3 protein. The data show about 220,000 distinct CDR3 sequences, approximately 40% seen once. In regard to this clonotype: Its antigen is currently unknown.

The V and J ends lost 7 bases and 0 bases respectively, with 16 bases between them. The CDR3 spans 16 residues. Germline V gene lookup returns CDR1 MNHEY and CDR2 SMNVEV (reference sequence). The chain has TRBV27 and TRBJ1-5; D unclear. This TCR derives from a human donor in good health (CMV status not recorded). Some clones in this sample may be carry-over from other donors' samples. The sequenced sample was CD8+ T cells from cultured PBMCs, obtained from culture after CMV antigen stimulation. The CDR3 here is CASTQRAVNSNQPQHF. In DNA, the CDR3 is TGTGCCAGCACCCAACGGGCGGTTAATAGCAATCAGCCCCAGCATTTT.